The rows below give T cell receptor beta chains drawn from one sample of a study of tumor-infiltrating lymphocytes in primary liver carcinoma. TCRdb called the multiplex PCR reads again in MiXCR, with one record for every CDR3 protein. The sample carries about 66,000 distinct CDR3 sequences, roughly 70% recorded once. Sequencing was carried out using liver tumor tissue from sampling region 4. The receptors originated from a middle-aged man with primary liver carcinoma and hepatitis B virus infection. CDR3s include the opening cysteine and the closing phenylalanine or tryptophan. Fields, in order: clone size, V gene, J gene, CDR3 length, D gene, CDR3 DNA, CDR3 protein. A D gene is named only where the DNA matches it firmly. The size entry is marked missing in some rows and otherwise reads once, few, many or a size class.

clone_size: -
v_call: TRBV5-1
j_call: TRBJ2-7
cdr3_length: 18
d_call: -
cdr3_nt: TGCGCCAGCAGCTTGGTTGGCAGTGGCGCGGGACAGTCCTACGGGCAGTACTTC
cdr3_aa: CASSLVGSGAGQSYGQYF

clone_size: -
v_call: TRBV29-1
j_call: TRBJ2-1
cdr3_length: 12
d_call: TRBD2
cdr3_nt: TGCAGCATCCGGGTGGGGGGGAATGAGCAGTTCTTC
cdr3_aa: CSIRVGGNEQFF

clone_size: few
v_call: TRBV19
j_call: TRBJ2-1
cdr3_length: 14
d_call: -
cdr3_nt: TGTGCCAGTAGTATAGGGTTGAACTACAATGAGCAGTTCTTC
cdr3_aa: CASSIGLNYNEQFF

clone_size: -
v_call: TRBV6-2/TRBV6-3
j_call: TRBJ2-5
cdr3_length: 13
d_call: TRBD2
cdr3_nt: TGTGCCAGCAGTTCCGGACTAGCGAAGGCCCAGTACTTC
cdr3_aa: CASSSGLAKAQYF

clone_size: many
v_call: TRBV6-5
j_call: TRBJ1-5
cdr3_length: 18
d_call: -
cdr3_nt: TGTGCCAGCAGTTATACCCGGCCGACAGCCACTAGCAATCAGCCCCAGCATTTT
cdr3_aa: CASSYTRPTATSNQPQHF

clone_size: -
v_call: TRBV11-2
j_call: TRBJ2-5
cdr3_length: 16
d_call: -
cdr3_nt: TGTGCCAGCAGCTTAGGGGTTTTGGAAGGGCAAGAGACCCAGTACTTC
cdr3_aa: CASSLGVLEGQETQYF

clone_size: -
v_call: TRBV11-1
j_call: TRBJ2-5
cdr3_length: 12
d_call: -
cdr3_nt: TGTGTCAGCAGCTTAAGAGGGAAGGCCAAGTACTTC
cdr3_aa: CVSSLRGKAKYF

clone_size: -
v_call: TRBV29-1
j_call: TRBJ2-7
cdr3_length: 12
d_call: -
cdr3_nt: TGCAGCGCGGATTGGGGTAATCGCGAGCACTACTTC
cdr3_aa: CSADWGNREHYF

clone_size: -
v_call: TRBV4-3
j_call: TRBJ2-5
cdr3_length: 13
d_call: -
cdr3_nt: TGCGCCAGCATCCAAGGCCAGGGAGAGACCCAGTACTTC
cdr3_aa: CASIQGQGETQYF

clone_size: many
v_call: TRBV6-1
j_call: TRBJ2-2
cdr3_length: 14
d_call: -
cdr3_nt: TGTGCCAGCAGTCCGACGGTGGTCCCCGGGGAGCTGTTTTTT
cdr3_aa: CASSPTVVPGELFF

clone_size: -
v_call: TRBV6-5
j_call: TRBJ2-7
cdr3_length: 18
d_call: -
cdr3_nt: TGTGCCAGCATTTATTCTCCAGGGGTTAGAGGTAGCTCCTACGAGCAGTACTTC
cdr3_aa: CASIYSPGVRGSSYEQYF

clone_size: -
v_call: TRBV5-5
j_call: TRBJ2-3
cdr3_length: 16
d_call: -
cdr3_nt: TGTGCCAGCAGCTCCCCTGACGGGTCGAAAACAGATACGCAGTATTTT
cdr3_aa: CASSSPDGSKTDTQYF

clone_size: -
v_call: TRBV11-2
j_call: TRBJ2-3
cdr3_length: 15
d_call: TRBD1
cdr3_nt: TGTGCCAGCAACCGGACAGGGGCGGACACAGATACACAGTATTTT
cdr3_aa: CASNRTGADTDTQYF

clone_size: few
v_call: TRBV6-2/TRBV6-3
j_call: TRBJ2-1
cdr3_length: 13
d_call: -
cdr3_nt: TGTGCCAGCAGGACTACATGGTTCGGTGAGCAGTTCTTC
cdr3_aa: CASRTTWFGEQFF

clone_size: -
v_call: TRBV4-1
j_call: TRBJ2-1
cdr3_length: 15
d_call: -
cdr3_nt: TGTGCCAGCAGCCCGCTCGGTAGCAACAACAATGAGCAGTTATTC
cdr3_aa: CASSPLGSNNNEQLF